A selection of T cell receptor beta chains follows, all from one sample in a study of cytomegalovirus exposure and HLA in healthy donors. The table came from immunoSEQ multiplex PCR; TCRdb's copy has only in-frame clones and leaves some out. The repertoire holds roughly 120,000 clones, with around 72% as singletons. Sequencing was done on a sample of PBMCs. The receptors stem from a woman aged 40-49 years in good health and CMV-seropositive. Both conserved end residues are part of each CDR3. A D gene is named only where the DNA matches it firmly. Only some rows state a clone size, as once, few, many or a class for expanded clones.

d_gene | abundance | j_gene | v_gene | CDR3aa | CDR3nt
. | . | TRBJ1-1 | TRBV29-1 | CSVEDRGPPETEAFF | TGCAGCGTTGAAGACAGGGGCCCCCCTGAAACTGAAGCTTTCTTT
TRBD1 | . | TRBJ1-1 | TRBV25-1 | CASSAQGANTEAFF | TGTGCCAGCAGTGCACAGGGGGCAAACACTGAAGCTTTCTTT
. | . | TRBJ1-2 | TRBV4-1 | CASSQSPGTRYGYTF | TGCGCCAGCAGCCAATCCCCCGGGACAAGATATGGCTACACCTTC
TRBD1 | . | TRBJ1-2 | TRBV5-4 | CASSLASRGRGYTF | TGTGCCAGCAGCTTGGCCAGCAGGGGGCGCGGCTACACCTTC
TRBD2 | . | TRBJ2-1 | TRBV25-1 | CASSEAGGYNEQFF | TGTGCCAGCAGTGAGGCGGGGGGATACAATGAGCAGTTCTTC
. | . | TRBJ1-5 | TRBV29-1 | CSVEVAGDSNQPQHF | TGCAGCGTTGAAGTGGCAGGGGATAGCAATCAGCCCCAGCATTTT
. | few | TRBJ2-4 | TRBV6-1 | CAILEDGRNIQYF | TGTGCCATTCTGGAGGACGGAAGAAACATTCAGTACTTC
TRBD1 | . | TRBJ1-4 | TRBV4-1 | CASSQVLGTGADNEKLFF | TGCGCCAGCAGCCAAGTCCTCGGGACAGGGGCGGATAATGAAAAACTGTTTTTT
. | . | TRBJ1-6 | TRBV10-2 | CASSESRQWESPLHF | TGCGCCAGCAGTGAGTCGAGACAGTGGGAATCACCCCTCCACTTT
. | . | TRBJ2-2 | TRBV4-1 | CASSLGGPTGELFF | TGCGCCAGCAGTCTGGGAGGTCCCACCGGGGAGCTGTTTTTT
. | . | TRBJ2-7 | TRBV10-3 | CAISGGLGQVDSYEQYF | TGTGCCATCAGTGGAGGTTTAGGACAAGTCGACTCCTACGAGCAGTACTTC
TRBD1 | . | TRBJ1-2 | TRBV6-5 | CASSRQGRGGYTF | TGTGCCAGCAGCCGACAGGGTAGGGGGGGCTACACCTTC
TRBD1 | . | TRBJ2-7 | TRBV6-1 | CASRTGGHDYEQYF | TGTGCCAGCAGGACAGGGGGCCATGACTACGAGCAGTACTTC
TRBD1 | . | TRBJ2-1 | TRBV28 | CASSLGPGTGERQQFF | TGTGCCAGCAGTCTGGGTCCCGGGACAGGGGAGAGGCAGCAGTTCTTC
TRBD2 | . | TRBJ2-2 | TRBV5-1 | CASSLGGGETGELFF | TGCGCCAGCAGCTTGGGCGGGGGTGAAACCGGGGAGCTGTTTTTT
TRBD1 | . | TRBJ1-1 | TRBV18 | CASSPGGTVEAFF | TGTGCCAGCTCACCCGGTGGGACAGTTGAAGCTTTCTTT
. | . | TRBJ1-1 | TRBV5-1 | CASSEGLDTEAFF | TGCGCCAGCAGCGAGGGTCTGGACACTGAAGCTTTCTTT
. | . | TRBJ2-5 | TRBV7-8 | CASSARTGGETQYF | TGTGCCAGCAGCGCTCGGACTGGAGGGGAGACCCAGTACTTC
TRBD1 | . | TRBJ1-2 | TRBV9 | CASSGWDRGRGGYTF | TGTGCCAGCAGCGGGTGGGACAGGGGGCGCGGGGGCTACACCTTC
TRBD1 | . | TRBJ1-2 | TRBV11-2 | CASSISTGGPGYTF | TGTGCCAGCAGCATTTCGACAGGGGGTCCTGGCTACACCTTC
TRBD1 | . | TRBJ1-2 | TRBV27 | CASSTHGQGSGYTF | TGTGCCAGCAGTACCCACGGACAGGGGTCCGGCTACACCTTC
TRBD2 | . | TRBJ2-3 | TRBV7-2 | CASSLTSRGASTDTQYF | TGTGCCAGCAGCTTAACTTCGCGGGGGGCTAGCACAGATACGCAGTATTTT
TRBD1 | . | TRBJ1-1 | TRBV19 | CASINRGVGTEAFF | TGTGCCAGTATAAACAGGGGTGTGGGCACTGAAGCTTTCTTT
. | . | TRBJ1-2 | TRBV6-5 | CASSYQGNYGYTF | TGTGCCAGCAGTTACCAGGGGAACTATGGCTACACCTTC
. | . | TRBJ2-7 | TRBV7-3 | CASSGGLGYEQYF | TGTGCCAGCAGCGGAGGGCTTGGTTACGAGCAGTACTTC
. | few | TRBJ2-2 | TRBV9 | CASSARGHPPNGELFF | TGTGCCAGCAGCGCCAGGGGACACCCCCCGAACGGGGAGCTGTTTTTT
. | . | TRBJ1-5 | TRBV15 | CATSREPVGNQPQHF | TGTGCCACCAGCAGAGAGCCAGTCGGCAATCAGCCCCAGCATTTT
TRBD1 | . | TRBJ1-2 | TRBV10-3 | CAISDGGTGHSNYGYTF | TGTGCCATCAGTGACGGTGGGACAGGGCATTCTAACTATGGCTACACCTTC
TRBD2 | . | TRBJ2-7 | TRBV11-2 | CASSVERGFSYEQYF | TGTGCCAGCAGCGTAGAGCGGGGGTTCTCCTACGAGCAGTACTTC
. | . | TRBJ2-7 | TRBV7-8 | CASSSRIYEQYF | TGTGCCAGCAGCTCCAGAATATACGAGCAGTACTTC
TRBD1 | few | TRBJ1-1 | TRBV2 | CASSLQGVVATEAFF | TGTGCCAGCAGTCTACAGGGGGTCGTGGCCACTGAAGCTTTCTTT
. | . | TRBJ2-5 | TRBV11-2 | CASSLAGETQYF | TGTGCCAGCAGCTTAGCGGGGGAGACCCAGTACTTC
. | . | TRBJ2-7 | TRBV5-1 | CASSLEAGVVYEQYF | TGCGCCAGCAGCTTGGAGGCAGGGGTGGTCTACGAGCAGTACTTC
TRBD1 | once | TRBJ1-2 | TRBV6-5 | CASRLGRGLYGYTF | TGTGCCAGCAGGCTCGGGAGGGGGCTCTATGGCTACACCTTC
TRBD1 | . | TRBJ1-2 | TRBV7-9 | CASSSQGAGSYGYTF | TGTGCCAGCAGCTCACAGGGGGCCGGGAGCTATGGCTACACCTTC
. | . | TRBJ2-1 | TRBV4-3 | CASSQIPTRRTYNEQFF | TGCGCCAGCAGCCAGATCCCGACACGACGAACCTACAATGAGCAGTTCTTC
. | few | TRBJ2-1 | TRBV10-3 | CAISDAGSSYNEQFF | TGTGCCATCAGTGATGCGGGAAGCTCCTACAATGAGCAGTTCTTC
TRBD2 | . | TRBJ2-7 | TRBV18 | CASSPGLAYEQYF | TGTGCCAGCTCTCCTGGACTAGCCTACGAGCAGTACTTC
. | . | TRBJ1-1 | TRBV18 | CASSPRAEMNTEAFF | TGTGCCAGCTCACCCCGCGCGGAGATGAACACTGAAGCTTTCTTT
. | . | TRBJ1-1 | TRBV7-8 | CASSLDRGAEAFF | TGTGCCAGCAGCTTAGACCGGGGGGCTGAAGCTTTCTTT
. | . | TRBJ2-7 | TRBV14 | CASSRLGTATYEQYF | TGTGCCAGCAGCCGACTAGGGACGGCCACCTACGAGCAGTACTTC
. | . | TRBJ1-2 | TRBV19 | CASSRGQTLLASGYTF | TGTGCCAGTAGTAGGGGGCAGACACTGCTTGCGAGTGGCTACACCTTC
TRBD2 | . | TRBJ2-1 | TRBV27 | CASSPLAGVVEQFF | TGTGCCAGCAGTCCTCTAGCGGGGGTGGTTGAGCAGTTCTTC
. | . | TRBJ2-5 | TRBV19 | CASSATAFSGETQYF | TGTGCCAGTAGTGCCACCGCCTTCAGCGGCGAGACCCAGTACTTC
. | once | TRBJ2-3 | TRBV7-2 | CASRPYPRSTDTQYF | TGTGCCAGCAGGCCCTACCCGCGTAGCACAGATACGCAGTATTTT